One and the same sample provided the 17 T cell receptor beta chains below, sequenced in a study of T cell repertoires in aging, cancer and after chemotherapy. A mixed TRB-A/B primer pool amplified rearranged TRB by multiplex touch-down PCR. TCRdb processed the multiplex PCR reads anew with MiXCR; each CDR3 protein has one entry. The sample comprises over 800 distinct CDR3 sequences, about 26% of which are singletons, and approximately 15% rests with the top ten. Amplification of TCR beta used genomic DNA extracted from peripheral blood. Specimen: blood. The receptors shown here come from a human donor with a blood cancer.

This clonotype is deemed medium-sized. The J gene is TRBJ2-3, the V gene TRBV20-1, with TRBD2 matching 9 bases. This CDR3 spans 16 amino acids. V lost 0 bases to trimming and J lost 4 bases; unmatched junction nucleotides: 8. Germline CDR1 reads DFQATT; CDR2 reads SNEGSKA (reference sequence). The DNA of the CDR3 is TGCAGTGCTAGAGATCCCGGGACTAGCATATCAGATACGCAGTATTTT. This sequence encodes CSARDPGTSISDTQYF.

The chain recombines TRBV20-1 with TRBJ1-3; possibly TRBD1 for D (6 bases). Germline-derived CDR1 and CDR2 are DFQATT and SNEGSKA (reference sequence). CDR3 length: 17 amino acids. Trimming removed 2 bases from V and 3 bases from J, with 20 bases in between. In DNA, the CDR3 is TGCAGTGCTAGACTCTCCGGTCAGGGGTTAGTTGGAAACACCATATATTTT. Its protein is CSARLSGQGLVGNTIYF.

This clonotype is large by share. For the CDR3, the DNA is TGTGCCAGCAGACGGGGCATGGGAGCTAGCGGGATCACAGATACGCAGTATTTT. Translating gives CASRRGMGASGITDTQYF. The chain joins TRBV6-1 to TRBJ2-3, with TRBD2 matching over 9 bases. Germline V gene data show CDR1 as MNHNS and CDR2 as SASEGT. The trim removed 6 bases at V and 2 bases at J, leaving 15 bases unmatched. The CDR3 has 18 amino acids.

This chain joins TRBV5-1 and TRBJ2-7, with D possibly TRBD1 on 5 matching bases. Trimming took off 1 base at V and 5 bases at J, with 13 bases between the two ends. There are 14 residues in the CDR3. Germline V gene lookup returns CDR1 SGHRS and CDR2 YFSETQ. The CDR3 DNA reads TGCGCCAGCAGCTTGTACAGGTCCTGGGACGAGCAGTACTTC. Protein: CASSLYRSWDEQYF.

V and J are TRBV19 and TRBJ2-4; D may be TRBD1 (5 bases). Germline V lookup: CDR1 LNHDA, CDR2 SQIVND (reference sequence). The CDR3 loop spans 16 amino acids. Trimming pared 7 bases from V and 0 bases from J, leaving 16 bases between. In DNA form, the CDR3 reads TGTGCCAGTAATCCTGGGGCAGCGCGAGCCAAAAACATTCAGTACTTC. It specifies CASNPGAARAKNIQYF.

In its sample, this clonotype is medium-sized (0.01 to 0.1%). J is TRBJ1-5 and V is TRBV19; TRBD1 matches 8 bases. This CDR3 region has 14 residues. CDR1 LNHDA and CDR2 SQIVND come from the germline V gene (reference sequence). The V and J ends lost 4 bases and 3 bases, in that order; junction bases with no gene match: 2. The CDR3 nucleotides read TGTGCCAGTAGTAGGGACAGGTTCAATCAGCCCCAGCATTTT. This encodes CASSRDRFNQPQHF.

This clonotype is medium-sized. The chain has TRBV10-2 and TRBJ1-3; perhaps TRBD1 as D (5 bases). The V gene's germline CDR1 is WSHSY and CDR2 SAAADI. Trimming shortened V by 7 bases and J by 0 bases, and 13 bases separated the two germline ends. CDR3 length: 15 amino acids. CDR3 loop: CASNPQGGSGNTIYF. CDR3 in DNA: TGCGCCAGCAATCCTCAGGGAGGCTCTGGAAACACCATATATTTT.

This clonotype is labeled medium-sized (0.01 to 0.1%). The rearrangement links TRBV7-2 to TRBJ2-7, with 10 positions matching TRBD2. Trimming removed 10 bases from V and 3 bases from J; junction bases left unmatched: 9. CDR1 is SGHTA, CDR2 FQGNSA, per germline. The CDR3 is 14 amino acids. The CDR3 bases are TGTGCCACTTCCACTAGCGGGATGGTCTACGAGCAGTACTTC. Protein product: CATSTSGMVYEQYF. Looking up the rest from reference TRBV7-2 and TRBJ2-7 gives the full variable domain: GAGVSQSPSNKVTEKGKDVELRCDPISGHTALYWYRQSLGQGLEFLIYFQGNSAPDKSGLPSDRFSAERTGGSVSTLTIQRTQQEDSAVYLCATSTSGMVYEQYFGPGTRLTVT.

The gene calls are TRBV20-1 and TRBJ2-7; 8 bases are a match to TRBD2. This CDR3 is 15 amino acids long. The V gene end was trimmed by 6 bases and the J gene end by 4 bases; junction bases not matched to a gene: 14. Germline lookup yields CDR1 DFQATT and CDR2 SNEGSKA (reference sequence). As DNA, the CDR3 is TGCAGTGCCACTCCAGGACTAGCAAGCTTGTACGAGCAGTACTTC. Protein sequence: CSATPGLASLYEQYF.

This sequence joins TRBV6-2 or TRBV6-3 and TRBJ2-3, with 8 bases matching TRBD2. V dropped 4 bases and J dropped 3; count of bases not matched to a gene: 9. CDR1 MNHEY and CDR2 SVGEGT come from the germline V gene. The CDR3 runs to 16 residues. The CDR3 DNA follows: TGTGCCAGCAGTTCTCCAAGCGGGAGTCCAACAGATACGCAGTATTTT. This gives the protein CASSSPSGSPTDTQYF.

The rearrangement links TRBV5-1 to TRBJ1-3, with unresolved D. The CDR3 is made up of 11 amino acids. V lost 1 base, J lost 6 bases, and 2 bases lay in between. The germline CDR1 and CDR2 sequences are SGHRS and YFSETQ. The CDR3 here is CASSLTNTIYF. Here the CDR3 DNA reads TGCGCCAGCAGCTTGACAAACACCATATATTTT.

By its share, this clonotype is large (0.1 to 1%). The chain has TRBV29-1 and TRBJ2-7, with unresolved D. Germline V CDR1 and CDR2: SQVTM, ANQGSEA. This CDR3 region has 11 residues. V gave up 6 bases and J gave up 7 bases, with 13 bases separating them. Written as DNA, the CDR3 is TGCAGCGTCCTTGATTGGGAAGAGCAGTACTTC. It yields the protein CSVLDWEEQYF.

Judged by abundance, this clonotype is large. The chain recombines TRBV5-4 with TRBJ2-1, with D perhaps TRBD1 or TRBD2 (6 bases each). V was shortened by 4 bases and J by 9 bases, with 14 bases between the two germline ends. Germline V CDR1 and CDR2: SGHNT, YYREEE (reference sequence). The CDR3 spans 13 residues. The CDR3 sequence: CASSLPPGAEQFF. As DNA, the CDR3 is TGTGCCAGCAGCCTACCCCCGGGGGCTGAGCAGTTCTTC.

This clonotype has only a few counts. This chain links TRBV20-1 with TRBJ2-7; D not certain. V gave up 0 bases and J gave up 1 base, with 10 bases separating them. Germline lookup yields CDR1 DFQATT and CDR2 SNEGSKA (reference sequence). This CDR3 has 14 residues. The chain's CDR3 is CSARENRLSYEQYF. In DNA, the CDR3 is TGCAGTGCTAGAGAAAACAGATTATCCTACGAGCAGTACTTC.

By share, this clonotype counts as large. This chain uses TRBV19 with TRBJ2-3; 11 nucleotides agree with TRBD2. Unmatched junction bases numbered 16, after V lost 4 bases and J lost 10 bases. CDR1 LNHDA and CDR2 SQIVND come from the germline V gene (reference sequence). This CDR3 has 17 residues. CDR3 nucleotides: TGTGCCAGTAGTACCCCCGGGACTAGCGGCCTAGGAGGGGCGCAGTATTTT. Its translation: CASSTPGTSGLGGAQYF.

The chain joins TRBV6-1 to TRBJ2-7; no clear D gene. The CDR3 covers 14 residues. The germline V gene encodes CDR1 MNHNS and CDR2 SASEGT. Trimming shortened V by 6 bases and J by 0 bases, and 12 bases separated the two germline ends. In DNA form, the CDR3 reads TGTGCCAGCAGCGAGGACGACCGCTCCTACGAGCAGTACTTC. This translates into CASSEDDRSYEQYF.

By sample fraction, this clonotype is medium-sized (0.01 to 0.1%). This chain joins TRBV5-4 and TRBJ1-5; D gene ambiguous. V lost 4 bases and J 7 bases, leaving 15 bases between the germline ends. CDR1 SGHNT and CDR2 YYREEE come from the germline V gene (reference sequence). CDR3 length: 14 amino acids. In DNA form, the CDR3 reads TGTGCCAGCAGCCCTGGTGGGGTGGGGCAGCCCCAGCATTTT. It is translated as CASSPGGVGQPQHF.